These 26 T cell receptor beta chains originate from one sample sequenced in a study of response to subunit inactivated influenza vaccine. TCRdb re-called the RT-PCR reads through MiXCR, storing one row per CDR3 protein. Altogether roughly 790,000 distinct CDR3 sequences are present, 21% being singletons, with the ten largest covering roughly a tenth. Sequences were derived from PBMCs from blood, sampled around 5 days after vaccination. These receptors were obtained from a man over 45 who received an inactivated influenza vaccine.

Written as DNA, the CDR3 is TGTGCCAGCAGTGGTGATGAAGGGGGCTACTATGGCTACACCTTC. Its translation is CASSGDEGGYYGYTF. The gene calls are TRBV2 and TRBJ1-2, with TRBD1 matching 7 bases. There are 15 residues in the CDR3. Germline CDR1 is SNHLY and CDR2 is FYNNEI. V was clipped by 4 bases and J by 3 bases; unmatched bases: 8.

This chain connects TRBV20-1 to TRBJ2-2; 7 bases are shared with TRBD1. Germline CDR1 and CDR2: DFQATT and SNEGSKA (reference sequence). The CDR3 is 16 amino acids. With 0 bases clipped from V and 4 bases from J, the junction kept 8 bases outside the gene matches. The CDR3 loop reads CSARDPRQGSTGELFF. The DNA of the CDR3 is TGCAGTGCTAGAGACCCTCGACAGGGATCCACCGGGGAGCTGTTTTTT.

This clonotype turned up a few times. CDR3 region: CASSLVGSAGLGYNEQFF. The DNA for the CDR3 is TGTGCCAGCAGCTTAGTAGGTTCGGCGGGACTAGGTTACAATGAGCAGTTCTTC. The chain combines TRBV11-2 with TRBJ2-1, with 8 bases matching TRBD2. V lost 1 base to trimming and J lost 4 bases; unmatched junction nucleotides: 12. Germline V gives CDR1 SGHAT, CDR2 FQNNGV. The CDR3 has 18 residues.

The V and J genes are TRBV6-6 and TRBJ2-5; D unresolved. The CDR3 is made up of 13 amino acids. V lost 6 bases and J 4 bases, leaving 12 bases between the germline ends. CDR1 and CDR2 (germline): MNHNY, SVGAGI (reference sequence). As DNA, the CDR3 is TGTGCCAGCAGCCCCTTATGGTCAGAGACCCAGTACTTC. Translation gives CASSPLWSETQYF.

This chain joins TRBV6-2 or TRBV6-3 and TRBJ2-6, with D hard to call. Trimming pared 5 bases from V and 0 bases from J, leaving 14 bases between. Looked up from germline, CDR1 is MNHEY and CDR2 is SVGEGT. This CDR3 contains 17 residues. Here the CDR3 DNA reads TGTGCCAGCAGTATAGGGTTCCGTCACTCTGGGGCCAACGTCCTGACTTTC. Translation: CASSIGFRHSGANVLTF.

V gene TRBV6-2 or TRBV6-3 combines with J gene TRBJ1-5; weak D call: TRBD1 (5 bases). Germline lookup yields CDR1 MNHEY and CDR2 SVGEGT. CDR3 size: 13 residues. Trimming stripped 5 bases from V and 5 bases from J, with 10 bases between. In nucleotides, the CDR3 is TGTGCCAGCAGTGACAGACAGTATCAGCCCCAGCATTTT. The encoded protein is CASSDRQYQPQHF.

This clonotype was found a few times. This rearrangement joins TRBV5-1 to TRBJ2-1, with 12 bases lining up with TRBD2. The J segment lost 7 bases and the V segment lost 4 bases, leaving 12 bases of the junction unmatched. CDR3 length: 17 amino acids. From germline, CDR1 is SGHRS and CDR2 YFSETQ. CDR3 coding DNA: TGCGCCAGCAGCACGCCTACGACTAGCGGGAGAGGTAATGAGCAGTTCTTC. Its translation: CASSTPTTSGRGNEQFF.

V gene TRBV9 combines with J gene TRBJ1-1; 8 nucleotides agree with TRBD1. This CDR3 comprises 16 residues. Trimming removed 3 bases from V and 0 bases from J; junction bases left unmatched: 7. CDR1 SGDLS and CDR2 YYNGEE come from the germline V gene. The CDR3: CASSADRAVMNTEAFF. CDR3 bases: TGTGCCAGCAGCGCGGACAGGGCAGTCATGAACACTGAAGCTTTCTTT.

The V call is TRBV7-8, the J call TRBJ2-1; 8 nucleotides match TRBD2. Losses at the gene ends were 5 bases for V and 3 bases for J; bases not matched to a gene: 9. Germline assignment: CDR1 SGHVS and CDR2 FQNEAQ. CDR3 size: 16 residues. The CDR3 DNA reads as TGTGCCAGCAGCCCCACAGCGGGAGCTGGCTACAATGAGCAGTTCTTC. This encodes CASSPTAGAGYNEQFF.

This chain connects TRBV5-1 to TRBJ2-7, with a possible D match to TRBD1 (6 bases). The germline V gene encodes CDR1 SGHRS and CDR2 YFSETQ. This CDR3 has 14 amino acids. Trimming shortened V by 2 bases and J by 6 bases, and 15 bases separated the two germline ends. The DNA for the CDR3 is TGCGCCAGCAGCTTTGGGGGACAAATGAGCGAGCAGTACTTC. Residues: CASSFGGQMSEQYF. The variable domain in full, completed from reference TRBV5-1 and TRBJ2-7, reads KAGVTQTPRYLIKTRGQQVTLSCSPISGHRSVSWYQQTPGQGLQFLFEYFSETQRNKGNFPGRFSGRQFSNSRSEMNVSTLELGDSALYLCASSFGGQMSEQYFGPGTRLTVT.

This clonotype was seen at least ten times. The CDR3 DNA sequence: TGTGCCAGCAATAGGGGAATCCAAGAGACCCAGTACTTC. Its translation: CASNRGIQETQYF. The rearrangement uses TRBV3-1 and TRBJ2-5; tentative D call: TRBD1 (5 bases). The CDR3 contains 13 residues. CDR1 is LGHDT and CDR2 is YNNKEL in the germline V gene (reference sequence). Trimming pared 7 bases from V and 1 base from J, leaving 10 bases between.

The chain joins TRBV5-1 to TRBJ1-1; a possible D gene is TRBD1 (5 bases). The CDR3 has 12 residues. Trimming stripped 0 bases from V and 8 bases from J, with 8 bases between. Germline V gene lookup returns CDR1 SGHRS and CDR2 YFSETQ. The CDR3 nucleotides read TGCGCCAGCAGCTTGGTTCAGGGAGAAGCTTTCTTT. Encoded protein: CASSLVQGEAFF.

This clonotype occurred a few times. The genes are TRBV20-1 and TRBJ1-2; D remains unclear. This CDR3 is 14 amino acids long. The V gene lost 5 bases and the J gene lost 4 bases, with 17 bases spanning the gap. CDR1 and CDR2 (germline): DFQATT, SNEGSKA (reference sequence). The CDR3 loop is CSAPRGRTVYGYTF. The CDR3 DNA sequence: TGCAGTGCTCCTAGAGGACGGACGGTCTATGGCTACACCTTC.

The table lists this clonotype with many counts. This rearrangement joins TRBV28 to TRBJ2-7; D unclear. The CDR3 extends over 10 amino acids. Trimming removed 8 bases at V and 7 bases at J, with 9 bases between. Germline V gene sequence: CDR1 MDHEN, CDR2 SYDVKM. The CDR3 bases are TGTGCCAGCGGCTTTTTAGAGCAGTACTTC. As protein: CASGFLEQYF. Looking up the rest from reference TRBV28 and TRBJ2-7 gives the full variable domain: DVKVTQSSRYLVKRTGEKVFLECVQDMDHENMFWYRQDPGLGLRLIYFSYDVKMKEKGDIPEGYSVSREKKERFSLILESASTNQTSMYLCASGFLEQYFGPGTRLTVT.

The V gene is TRBV20-1, the J gene TRBJ1-1, with unresolved D. V lost 2 bases and J lost 7, with 11 bases in between. Germline V lookup: CDR1 DFQATT, CDR2 SNEGSKA (reference sequence). The CDR3 sequence is 12 residues long. The CDR3: CSARWGIFEAFF. As DNA, the CDR3 is TGCAGTGCTAGATGGGGAATATTTGAAGCTTTCTTT.

This clonotype has at least ten counts. The gene calls are TRBV5-1 and TRBJ2-3; 9 bases match TRBD2. The CDR3 spans 19 residues. V lost 0 bases, J lost 2 bases, and 13 bases stayed unmatched. Germline lookup yields CDR1 SGHRS and CDR2 YFSETQ. CDR3 nucleotide sequence: TGCGCCAGCAGCTTGGACCCAGGGCCTATAGCGGGAGACACAGATACGCAGTATTTT. It yields the protein CASSLDPGPIAGDTDTQYF.

The chain links TRBV3-1 to TRBJ2-5, with 7 nucleotides matching TRBD2. The CDR3 contains 13 residues. The J segment lost 12 bases and the V segment lost 2 bases, leaving 9 bases of the junction unmatched. CDR1 and CDR2 from the germline V gene are LGHDT and YNNKEL (reference sequence). CDR3 nucleotide sequence: TGTGCCAGCAGCCAAAGGGACCGAGCGGGAAAGTACTTC. Translation: CASSQRDRAGKYF.

The gene calls are TRBV5-1 and TRBJ2-1, with unresolved D. Germline loops: CDR1 SGHRS, CDR2 YFSETQ. Deletions cut 4 bases from V and 1 base from J, with 12 bases between. The CDR3 spans 15 residues. This CDR3 is CASSRGYPSYNEQFF. The CDR3 nucleotides read TGCGCCAGCAGCCGAGGTTATCCGTCCTACAATGAGCAGTTCTTC.

The V call is TRBV11-3, the J call TRBJ2-1, with 7 nucleotides matching TRBD2. The germline gives CDR1 SGHNT, CDR2 YENEEA. The J segment lost 0 bases and the V segment lost 5 bases, leaving 4 bases of the junction unmatched. The CDR3 is made up of 15 amino acids. CDR3 bases: TGTGCCAGCAGCAAAGGCGGGAGCTCCTACAATGAGCAGTTCTTC. It codes for CASSKGGSSYNEQFF. The whole variable domain, filled in from reference TRBV11-3 and TRBJ2-1, reads EAGVVQSPRYKIIEKKQPVAFWCNPISGHNTLYWYLQNLGQGPELLIRYENEEAVDDSQLPKDRFSAERLKGVDSTLKIQPAELGDSAVYLCASSKGGSSYNEQFFGPGTRLTVL.

This clonotype was seen a few times. The CDR3 nucleotides read TGTGCCAGCACCGATCCCAGGGTATATGTAACCTCTGGGGCCAACGTCCTGACTTTC. Its protein product is CASTDPRVYVTSGANVLTF. The chain recombines TRBV6-2 or TRBV6-3 with TRBJ2-6; D may be TRBD1 (5 bases). Germline V CDR1 and CDR2: MNHEY, SVGEGT. CDR3 length equals 19 residues. Trimming cost V 7 bases and J 0 bases, with 22 bases left between them.

This chain uses TRBV19 with TRBJ2-1; D is undetermined. The CDR3 is 16 residues long. Trimming removed 0 bases from V and 6 bases from J, with 15 bases in between. Germline values: CDR1 LNHDA, CDR2 SQIVND (reference sequence). CDR3 protein: CASSIDRRLGFNEQFF. The CDR3 DNA follows: TGTGCCAGTAGTATAGATCGGCGGCTAGGTTTCAATGAGCAGTTCTTC. The complete variable domain, with remaining parts taken from reference TRBV19 and TRBJ2-1, reads DGGITQSPKYLFRKEGQNVTLSCEQNLNHDAMYWYRQDPGQGLRLIYYSQIVNDFQKGDIAEGYSVSREKKESFPLTVTSAQKNPTAFYLCASSIDRRLGFNEQFFGPGTRLTVL.

J is TRBJ2-7 and V is TRBV6-5, with D uncertain. Trimming took off 8 bases at V and 3 bases at J, with 20 bases between the two ends. The CDR3 consists of 15 residues. Germline CDR1 reads MNHEY; CDR2 reads SVGAGI. For the CDR3, the DNA is TGTGCCAGCGTTGGGCGTTACTCCGGCCTCTACGAGCAGTACTTC. Its protein product is CASVGRYSGLYEQYF.

The chain has TRBV12-3 or TRBV12-4 and TRBJ2-1, with D possibly matching TRBD1 (5 bases). The CDR3 loop spans 13 amino acids. Trimming took off 6 bases at V and 10 bases at J, with 16 bases between the two ends. The CDR3 sequence: CASSLIMAGEQFF. The CDR3 coding sequence is TGTGCCAGCAGCCTCATCATGGCAGGGGAGCAGTTCTTC.

This clonotype was picked up a small number of times. The CDR3 DNA reads as TGTGCCAGCAGCTCCGGGAGGACGGGAGCCAAAAACATTCAGTACTTC. It translates to CASSSGRTGAKNIQYF. The chain combines TRBV13 with TRBJ2-4; 7 bases align to TRBD2. CDR3 length equals 16 residues. J gave up 0 bases and V 4 bases, and 6 bases lay outside the gene matches. Per germline, CDR1 PRHDT and CDR2 FYEKMQ (reference sequence).

This sequence joins TRBV29-1 and TRBJ1-2; no reliable D call. Germline-derived CDR1 and CDR2 are SQVTM and ANQGSEA. Trimming cost V 5 bases and J 7 bases, with 26 bases left between them. The length of the CDR3 is 16 residues. This CDR3 reads CSVSSFRAKSQSGYTF. The CDR3 nucleotides are TGCAGCGTTTCCAGCTTTAGGGCTAAGTCGCAGTCTGGCTACACCTTC.

The chain has TRBV12-3 or TRBV12-4 and TRBJ1-1; 8 nucleotides align to TRBD1. The CDR3 has 17 residues. The V and J ends lost 5 bases and 1 base, in that order; junction bases with no gene match: 12. The chain's CDR3 is CASSDQGAATGNTEAFF. The CDR3 coding sequence is TGTGCCAGCAGTGACCAGGGGGCGGCGACGGGGAACACTGAAGCTTTCTTT.